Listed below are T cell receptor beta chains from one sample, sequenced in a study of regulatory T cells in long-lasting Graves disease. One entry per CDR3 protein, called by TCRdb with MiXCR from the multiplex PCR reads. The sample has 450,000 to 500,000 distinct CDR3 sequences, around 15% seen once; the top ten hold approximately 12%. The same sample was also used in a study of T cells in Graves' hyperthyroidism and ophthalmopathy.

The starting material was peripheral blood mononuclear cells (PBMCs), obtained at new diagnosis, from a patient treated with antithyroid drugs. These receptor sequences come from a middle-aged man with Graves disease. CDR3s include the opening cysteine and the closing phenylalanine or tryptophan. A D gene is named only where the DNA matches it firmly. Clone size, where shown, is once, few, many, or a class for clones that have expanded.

CASSRLGEDQPQHF TGTGCCAGCAGCCGATTGGGGGAGGATCAGCCCCAGCATTTT many . TRBJ1-5 14 TRBV3-1
CASSFRLAGGYEQYF TGTGCCAGCAGCTTCCGCCTAGCGGGAGGATACGAGCAGTACTTC many TRBD2 TRBJ2-7 15 TRBV11-2
CASRDRGINTGELFF TGTGCCAGCAGGGACAGGGGAATTAACACCGGGGAGCTGTTTTTT . TRBD1 TRBJ2-2 15 TRBV3-1
CASSFKTGGAPGYTF TGTGCCAGCAGCTTCAAGACAGGGGGCGCTCCGGGCTACACCTTC . TRBD1 TRBJ1-2 15 TRBV7-9
CASSLARGSLGVELFF TGTGCCAGCAGCTTAGCGCGCGGCTCGCTGGGAGTAGAGCTGTTTTTT . . TRBJ2-2 16 TRBV11-1
CASSPESIDYEQYF TGTGCCAGCTCACCAGAGAGCATAGACTACGAGCAGTACTTC few . TRBJ2-7 14 TRBV18
CASSPWQGRTDTQYF TGTGCCAGCAGCCCCTGGCAGGGGAGGACAGATACGCAGTATTTT many . TRBJ2-3 15 TRBV28
CSAMGGQETQYF TGCAGTGCCATGGGTGGGCAAGAGACCCAGTACTTC . . TRBJ2-5 12 TRBV20-1
CSARDPGQVKETQYF TGCAGTGCTAGAGATCCGGGTCAGGTCAAAGAGACCCAGTACTTC . . TRBJ2-5 15 TRBV20-1
CASSQGDSFSYEQYF TGTGCCAGCAGCCAGGGGGACAGCTTCTCCTACGAGCAGTACTTC . TRBD1 TRBJ2-7 15 TRBV14
CASSWRMNTEAFF TGTGCCAGCAGCTGGAGGATGAACACTGAAGCTTTCTTT many . TRBJ1-1 13 TRBV28
CSARTRDRGFSYEQYF TGCAGTGCTAGGACCCGGGACAGGGGATTCTCCTACGAGCAGTACTTC many TRBD1 TRBJ2-7 16 TRBV20-1
CASSRSGEAAGNTIYF TGCGCCAGCAGCCGATCAGGGGAAGCGGCTGGAAACACCATATATTTT . . TRBJ1-3 16 TRBV4-1
CASRDPGLSTDTQYF TGTGCCAGTAGGGATCCGGGACTCAGCACAGATACGCAGTATTTT few . TRBJ2-3 15 TRBV19
CAWSFGGSGHEQFF TGTGCCTGGAGTTTCGGCGGGAGTGGGCATGAGCAGTTCTTC few TRBD2 TRBJ2-1 14 TRBV30
CSALGQGNTGELFF TGCAGTGCTTTGGGACAGGGGAACACCGGGGAGCTGTTTTTT few TRBD1 TRBJ2-2 14 TRBV20-1
CASSLGTQHPDTQYF TGCGCCAGCAGTCTGGGGACTCAGCACCCAGATACGCAGTATTTT many . TRBJ2-3 15 TRBV5-1
CASKRDRQLYEQYF TGTGCCAGCAAACGGGACAGACAACTCTACGAGCAGTACTTC many TRBD1 TRBJ2-7 14 TRBV2
CASSLGTLEQYF TGTGCCAGCAGCTTAGGGACACTTGAGCAGTACTTC many . TRBJ2-7 12 TRBV7-8
CASSPTVRGGPYGYTF TGTGCCAGCAGCCCTACCGTGAGGGGGGGCCCCTATGGCTACACCTTC . . TRBJ1-2 16 TRBV28
CASSAPTGIQETQYF TGTGCCAGCAGCGCACCGACAGGGATCCAAGAGACCCAGTACTTC many TRBD1 TRBJ2-5 15 TRBV9
CASSRGGSSSYEQYF TGTGCCAGCAGCCGAGGGGGTTCAAGCTCCTACGAGCAGTACTTC many . TRBJ2-7 15 TRBV7-9
CASRDGGEQFF TGTGCCAGCAGAGATGGGGGTGAGCAGTTCTTC many . TRBJ2-1 11 TRBV11-3
CASSHIGRDREKHGYTF TGCGCCAGCAGCCATATAGGACGGGACAGGGAGAAACATGGCTACACCTTC . TRBD1 TRBJ1-2 17 TRBV4-1
CAVSSRASRWANVLTF TGTGCCGTATCCTCTCGGGCCTCCCGATGGGCCAACGTCCTGACTTTC many . TRBJ2-6 16 TRBV28
CRPYTEAFF TGCAGACCTTACACTGAAGCTTTCTTT . . TRBJ1-1 9 TRBV29-1
CSATTGANTGELFF TGCAGTGCTACGACAGGGGCGAACACCGGGGAGCTGTTTTTT many TRBD1 TRBJ2-2 14 TRBV20-1
CASSVDRSFYNEQFF TGTGCCAGCAGCGTGGACCGTAGTTTTTACAATGAGCAGTTCTTC few . TRBJ2-1 15 TRBV11-2
CASSSSGTRVVDF TGTGCCAGCAGTTCCTCCGGGACTAGGGTTGTGGACTTC . TRBD2 TRBJ2-5 13 TRBV28
CSARGGSAGNTIYF TGCAGTGCTAGAGGGGGGTCAGCTGGAAACACCATATATTTT few . TRBJ1-3 14 TRBV20-1
CASSFRTYNEQFF TGTGCCAGCAGCTTCCGTACGTACAATGAGCAGTTCTTC . . TRBJ2-1 13 TRBV7-8
CASSEIVRTAWDTEAFF TGTGCCAGCAGTGAAATCGTAAGAACAGCTTGGGACACTGAAGCTTTCTTT many . TRBJ1-1 17 TRBV6-2/TRBV6-3
CSAMDRGKEAQYF TGCAGTGCTATGGACAGGGGGAAAGAGGCCCAGTACTTC few TRBD1 TRBJ2-5 13 TRBV20-1
CASSLSKDEQFF TGTGCCAGCAGTTTATCGAAGGATGAGCAGTTCTTC many . TRBJ2-1 12 TRBV27
CASSPPRRGFTDTQYF TGTGCCAGCTCACCTCCTCGTAGGGGCTTCACAGATACGCAGTATTTT many . TRBJ2-3 16 TRBV18